The clone carrying this T cell receptor (beta chain) was seen only once. What it recognizes is unknown. CD4+ cells were split into CD45RA+ naive and CD45RA-negative memory subsets. These data originate in a study of shared clonotypes between healthy human individuals. Study findings and constraints: All-four-donor shared clonotypes had higher generation probabilities than non-shared clonotypes did.

Germline CDR1 SQVTM, CDR2 ANQGSEA. The CDR3 spans 14 residues. V lost 4 bases to trimming and J lost 0 bases, with 10 bases between them. Assay used: immunoSEQ multiplex PCR; TCRdb lists only in-frame clones, some missing. In the table there are hundreds of thousands of clones, around 72% of which are singletons. This receptor was identified in a woman aged 30 to 39 in good health. Input material: memory CD4+ T cells sorted from blood. Indicated subset: CD45RA-negative fraction. V is TRBV29-1 and J is TRBJ2-1, with D perhaps TRBD2 (6 bases). The CDR3 spells CSVVAGSSYNEQFF. The CDR3 bases are TGCAGCGTTGTTGCGGGGAGCTCCTACAATGAGCAGTTCTTC.